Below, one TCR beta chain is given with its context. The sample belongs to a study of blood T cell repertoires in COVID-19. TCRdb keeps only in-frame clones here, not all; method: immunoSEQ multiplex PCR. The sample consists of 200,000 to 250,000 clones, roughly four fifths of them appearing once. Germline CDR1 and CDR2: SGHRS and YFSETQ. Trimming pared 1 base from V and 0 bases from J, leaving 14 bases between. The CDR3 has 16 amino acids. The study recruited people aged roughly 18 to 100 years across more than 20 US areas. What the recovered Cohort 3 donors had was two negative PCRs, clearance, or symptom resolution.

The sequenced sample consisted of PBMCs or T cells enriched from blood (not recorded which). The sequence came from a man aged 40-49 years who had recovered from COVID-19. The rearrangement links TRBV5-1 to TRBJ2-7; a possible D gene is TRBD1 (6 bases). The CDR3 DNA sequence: TGCGCCAGCAGCTTGTTCCCAGGGGCCAGCTCCTACGAGCAGTACTTC. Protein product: CASSLFPGASSYEQYF.